The clone carrying this TCR beta chain was seen a few times. This sample is drawn from a study of T-cell memory formation after mild COVID-19. The wider study: TCR clusters were largely donor specific.

The germline gives CDR1 SGHAT, CDR2 FQNNGV. The V end lost 0 bases, the J end lost 5 bases, and 8 bases lay between the germline ends. The CDR3 totals 14 residues. From 5'RACE with constant-segment primers came TCR alpha and TCR beta cDNA libraries that carried sample barcodes and UMIs. TCRdb independently ran MiXCR on the 5' RACE reads; one entry per CDR3 protein. Counted here are some 450,000 distinct CDR3 sequences, 15% to 20% occurring once; the ten biggest clones make up 8.4%. The specimen was PBMCs or a T cell subset sorted from them (not recorded which). This chain links TRBV11-2 with TRBJ2-1; D is unclear. The sequence derives from an adult woman who had mild COVID-19 (a few samples of this study predate the infection). Cell type and time point are not known. CDR3 sequence: CASSLDSTNNEQFF. The CDR3 DNA follows: TGTGCCAGCAGCTTAGATTCGACAAACAATGAGCAGTTCTTC.